This TCR beta chain came from a study of beta chain features in type 1 diabetes (dated by TCRdb to between 2018 and 2020). At the level of the whole study: Mean age, gender distribution, total cell number and subset yield were not different between patients and healthy donors. Across all samples, approximately 98,000,000 sorted cells were examined, and cell number per subset correlated strongly with RNA yield. Whereas all 30 or so donors provided naive and central memory subsets, regulatory and stem cell-like memory subsets were isolated from just 8 patients and about 8 healthy donors. The study compared TCRB repertoires of sorted circulating CD4+ T cell subsets between recently diagnosed type 1 diabetes patients and matched healthy donors. Results the study describes overall, beyond this receptor: Shorter templates might have been favored by PCR, but patient and control samples were amplified and corrected together, so both groups would have been affected equally by any skew. The naive, central memory and regulatory TCRB repertoires appeared to resemble one another more closely among patients than among healthy donors. Type 1 diabetes patients showed a moderate but significant shortening of TCRB CDR3 length in all four CD4+ subsets. Only small numbers of individuals were included in the HLA sub-analyses, which left unresolved whether HLA type had any influence on TCRB rearrangement. At VDJ recombination sites, patients with type 1 diabetes made fewer insertions and deleted more nucleotides, a pattern implying thymic rearrangement abnormalities. Because cDNA was sequenced instead of genomic DNA, activated cells with high expression could be over-represented, although the groups did not differ in activation or CD3 levels.

Trimming removed 8 bases from V and 0 bases from J, leaving 7 bases between the germline ends. The CDR3 covers 12 residues, taking in both the cysteine and the phenylalanine. Only the CDR3 part of the read is kept: 36 bases, read in frame from the first base. The germline V gene provides CDR1 SNHLY and CDR2 FYNNEI. Each donor gave one peripheral blood draw, averaging around 0.11 L, which was collected into heparinised tubes. Naive, central memory, regulatory and stem cell-like memory CD4+ T cells were sorted on a BD FACSAria II using a panel including CD45RO, CCR7, CD25, CD127, CD95 and CD27. Purity was above 98% for every sorted population. PBMCs were separated immediately by Lymphoprep density gradient centrifugation and were stained directly, without being cultured. Samples were stained and sorted in pairs, with one healthy donor and one patient per experiment, so that batch effects were minimized.

This clone showed up just a few times. Its antigen is not yet known. No base-level quality is on record; no much larger clone is a single base apart. The entire amount of isolated RNA was reverse transcribed using the High Capacity cDNA Reverse Transcription Kit, so the sequenced TCRB transcripts were expressed ones. Deep immunoSEQ sequencing was performed on naive, central memory and regulatory T cell samples, with an average of roughly 3.3 million total reads per sample. After sorted cells were lysed in RLT buffer, RNA was extracted with DNase-treated RNeasy Micro or Mini kits, with the choice depending on cell number. To prevent cross-contamination, every cell subset was processed on its own, while patient and healthy donor samples were processed together. Using the immunoSEQ multiplex PCR, TCRB sequences were amplified from cDNA into 87-bp fragments spanning the CDR3 region. Sequencing of the amplicons was done on the Illumina HiSeq platform. In the authors' own workflow: PCR bias was computationally corrected using synthetic template baselines, reads within Hamming distance 2 were collapsed, and singletons that could not be merged were discarded. Reads were aligned to IMGT to assign V, D and J genes, CDR3 length, and insertions or deletions at six rearrangement sites. Within each subset, clonotype counts were normalized to sorted cell number, and only after that were true diversity and Gini coefficients computed with the tcR R package. Repertoire sharing was quantified using the overlap coefficient calculated on TCRB nucleotide sequences. Out-of-frame TCRB sequences from naive cells were analyzed as a proxy for the pre-selection repertoire. TCRdb took over this immuneACCESS table, retaining in-frame rearrangements with V and J assigned. Such tables are incomplete; in checked studies, under half of the missing clones stem from an unresolved V gene, and the remainder is unexplained. V, J and clone size are taken as reported in that table, and D and trimming were inferred from the DNA itself. This sample holds under 850,000 clones; 10% to 15% were observed only once. The ten largest clones take up approximately 0.02% of the sample.

Sequenced material: naive CD4+ T cells from blood. The sample's cell subset or site label, decoded: true naive CD4+ T cells. This clonotype was sampled from a man between 18 and 29 years old with type 1 diabetes. The V gene is TRBV2 and the J gene is TRBJ1-2; the D segment cannot be called with confidence. The CDR3 protein sequence reads: CASFRPNYGYTF. In nucleotides, the sequence is TGTGCCAGCTTCCGGCCTAACTATGGCTACACCTTC. The entire variable domain, with the stretches around the CDR3 drawn from the reference TRBV2 and TRBJ1-2 proteins, is EPEVTQTPSHQVTQMGQEVILRCVPISNHLYFYWYRQILGQKVEFLVSFYNNEISEKSEIFDDQFSVERPDGSNFTLKIRSTKLEDSAMYFCASFRPNYGYTFGSGTRLTVV.